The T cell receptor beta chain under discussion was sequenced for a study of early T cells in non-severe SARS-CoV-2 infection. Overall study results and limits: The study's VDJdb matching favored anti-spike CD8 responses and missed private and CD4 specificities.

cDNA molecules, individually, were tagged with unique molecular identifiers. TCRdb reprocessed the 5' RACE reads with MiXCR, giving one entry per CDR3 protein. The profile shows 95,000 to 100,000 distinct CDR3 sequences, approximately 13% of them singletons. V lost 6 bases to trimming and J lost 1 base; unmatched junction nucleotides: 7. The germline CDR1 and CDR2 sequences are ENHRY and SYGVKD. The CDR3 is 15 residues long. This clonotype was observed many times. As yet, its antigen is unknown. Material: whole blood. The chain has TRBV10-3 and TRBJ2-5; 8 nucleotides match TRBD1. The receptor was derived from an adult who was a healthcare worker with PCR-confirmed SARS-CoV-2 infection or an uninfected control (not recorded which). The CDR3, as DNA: TGTGCCATCAGAGCCTACGACAGGGGCCAAGAGACCCAGTACTTC. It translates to CAIRAYDRGQETQYF.